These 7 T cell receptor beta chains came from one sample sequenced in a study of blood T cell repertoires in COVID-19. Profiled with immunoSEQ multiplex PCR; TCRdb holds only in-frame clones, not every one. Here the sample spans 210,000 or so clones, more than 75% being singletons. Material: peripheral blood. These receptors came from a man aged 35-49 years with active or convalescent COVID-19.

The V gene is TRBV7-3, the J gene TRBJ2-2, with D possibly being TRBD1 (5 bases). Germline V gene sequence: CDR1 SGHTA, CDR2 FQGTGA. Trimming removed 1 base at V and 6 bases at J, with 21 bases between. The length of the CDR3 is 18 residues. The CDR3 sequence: CASSLMVHGASRAGELFF. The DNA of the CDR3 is TGTGCCAGCAGCTTAATGGTTCATGGGGCCAGCAGGGCCGGGGAGCTGTTTTTT.

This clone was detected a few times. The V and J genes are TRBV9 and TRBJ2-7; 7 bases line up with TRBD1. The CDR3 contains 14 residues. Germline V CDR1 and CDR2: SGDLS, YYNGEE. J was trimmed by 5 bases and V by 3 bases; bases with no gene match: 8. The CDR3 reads CASSARTGPNEQYF. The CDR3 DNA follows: TGTGCCAGCAGCGCTAGGACAGGCCCTAACGAGCAGTACTTC.

The CDR3 sequence is CATSDSGQDNYGYTF. The CDR3 nucleotides read TGTGCCACCAGTGATTCCGGACAAGATAACTATGGCTACACCTTC. The chain links TRBV24-1 to TRBJ1-2; D is possibly TRBD1 (5 bases). V shed 2 bases and J shed 1 base, with 10 bases lying between them. Germline loops: CDR1 KGHDR, CDR2 SFDVKD. CDR3 length: 15 amino acids.

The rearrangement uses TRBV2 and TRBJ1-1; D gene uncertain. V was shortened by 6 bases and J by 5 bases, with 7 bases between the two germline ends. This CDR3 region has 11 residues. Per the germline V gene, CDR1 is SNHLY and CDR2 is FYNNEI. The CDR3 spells CASSLTTEAFF. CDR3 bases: TGTGCCAGCAGCCTGACTACTGAAGCTTTCTTT.

The CDR3 sequence is CASSSWQGDSSYNEQFF. The CDR3 DNA reads TGCGCCAGCAGCTCGTGGCAGGGCGATAGCTCCTACAATGAGCAGTTCTTC. The chain joins TRBV5-1 to TRBJ2-1, with D tentatively TRBD1 (5 bases). The CDR3 has 17 amino acids. Germline-derived CDR1 and CDR2 are SGHRS and YFSETQ. V lost 3 bases and J 0 bases, leaving 16 bases between the germline ends.

CDR3 sequence reads: CASSFRGTRTGELFF. The DNA for the CDR3 is TGTGCCAGCAGTTTCCGGGGGACCCGAACGGGGGAGCTGTTTTTT. This chain links TRBV28 with TRBJ2-2; TRBD2 might be the D (6 bases). This CDR3 is 15 amino acids long. CDR1 is MDHEN and CDR2 is SYDVKM in the germline V gene. V was clipped by 3 bases and J by 8 bases, with 16 bases between them.

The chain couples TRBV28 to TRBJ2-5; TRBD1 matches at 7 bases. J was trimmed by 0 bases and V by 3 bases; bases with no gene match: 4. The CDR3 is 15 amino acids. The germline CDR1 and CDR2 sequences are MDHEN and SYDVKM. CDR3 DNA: TGTGCCAGCAGTTTTTCGGGACAGAACCAAGAGACCCAGTACTTC. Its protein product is CASSFSGQNQETQYF.